A single sample is the source of the 27 T cell receptor beta chains below, sequenced in a study of shared clonotypes between healthy human individuals. TCRdb keeps only in-frame clones here, not all; method: immunoSEQ multiplex PCR. Of nearly 1 million clones listed, 76% are singletons. The sample consisted of memory CD4+ T cells sorted from blood. The sample's subset: CD45RA-negative fraction. These receptors originate from a man between 18 and 35 years old in good health.

This chain uses TRBV20-1 with TRBJ2-7; D is possibly TRBD2 (5 bases). V shed 5 bases and J shed 3 bases, with 8 bases lying between them. This CDR3 region has 11 residues. The germline V gene encodes CDR1 DFQATT and CDR2 SNEGSKA (reference sequence). The chain's CDR3 is CSAVSGYEQYF. CDR3 in DNA: TGCAGTGCTGTGAGCGGCTACGAGCAGTACTTC.

V gene TRBV29-1 combines with J gene TRBJ2-1; D remains unclear. V was cut by 3 bases and J by 9 bases, with 12 bases left in between. Germline CDR1 is SQVTM and CDR2 is ANQGSEA. This CDR3 contains 12 residues. CDR3 bases: TGCAGCGTTGACCACGCCCAAGGTGAGCAGTTCTTC. It translates to CSVDHAQGEQFF.

Turning to this clone: A single base is all that separates this from a far larger clone, so a read error is likely. Other DNA sequences of this sample code for an identical CDR3. The rearrangement uses TRBV7-9 and TRBJ1-2; TRBD1 aligns across 10 bases. V was clipped by 3 bases and J by 2 bases; unmatched bases: 0. Germline values: CDR1 SEHNR, CDR2 FQNEAQ (reference sequence). The CDR3 is 14 amino acids. CDR3 sequence reads: CASSLGQGNYGYTF. CDR3 DNA sequence: TGTGCCAGCAGCTTGGGACAGGGGAACTATGGCTACACCTTC. Full variable domain (rest looked up from reference TRBV7-9 and TRBJ1-2): DTGVSQNPRHKITKRGQNVTFRCDPISEHNRLYWYRQTLGQGPEFLTYFQNEAQLEKSRLLSDRFSAERPKGSFSTLEIQRTEQGDSAMYLCASSLGQGNYGYTFGSGTRLTVV.

This clone was detected a few times. V is TRBV6-6 and J is TRBJ1-4, with D possibly being TRBD1 (6 bases). The CDR3 is made up of 13 amino acids. Trimming cost V 7 bases and J 4 bases, with 10 bases left between them. The V gene's germline CDR1 is MNHNY and CDR2 SVGAGI (reference sequence). The CDR3 bases are TGTGCCAGCATGAGGACAGATAATGAAAAACTGTTTTTT. Amino acids: CASMRTDNEKLFF.

This sequence joins TRBV19 and TRBJ2-5; D remains unclear. The CDR3 is 14 residues long. Germline V gene sequence: CDR1 LNHDA, CDR2 SQIVND (reference sequence). The V end was cut by 0 bases, the J end by 4 bases, with 9 bases between. The CDR3 is CASSIEHRRETQYF. The CDR3 region has the DNA TGTGCCAGTAGTATAGAGCACCGAAGAGAGACCCAGTACTTC.

This clone was detected only a few times. J is TRBJ1-1 and V is TRBV4-3, with D possibly matching TRBD1 (6 bases). The CDR3 loop spans 14 amino acids. CDR1 is LGHNA and CDR2 is YSLEER in the germline V gene. V gave up 5 bases and J gave up 6 bases, with 16 bases separating them. This CDR3 reads CASSKGHSSAEAFF. The CDR3 bases are TGCGCCAGCAGCAAGGGACATTCTTCCGCTGAAGCTTTCTTT.

The chain joins TRBV7-9 to TRBJ1-1; a weak D match, TRBD1 (5 bases). Trimming took off 5 bases at V and 5 bases at J, with 15 bases between the two ends. The CDR3 loop spans 14 amino acids. Germline-derived CDR1 and CDR2 are SEHNR and FQNEAQ (reference sequence). CDR3 DNA: TGTGCCAGCAGCCAAGGACGGGGCGGAACTGAAGCTTTCTTT. Residues: CASSQGRGGTEAFF.

CDR3 residues: CASSLYGLSYEQYF. Here the CDR3 DNA reads TGTGCCAGCAGCTTATACGGCCTGAGCTACGAGCAGTACTTC. V usage is TRBV13 and J usage is TRBJ2-7; D not certain. Trimming took off 2 bases at V and 3 bases at J, with 11 bases between the two ends. The CDR3 runs 14 residues. Germline values: CDR1 PRHDT, CDR2 FYEKMQ (reference sequence).

This chain links TRBV7-2 with TRBJ1-5; possible D gene TRBD1, 5 bases. The germline V and J ends were trimmed by 5 bases and 2 bases, with 13 bases remaining between them. CDR1 and CDR2 (germline): SGHTA, FQGNSA. The CDR3 is 15 amino acids. The CDR3 spells CASSPAGTGNQPQHF. The DNA of the CDR3 is TGTGCCAGCAGCCCCGCCGGGACCGGCAATCAGCCCCAGCATTTT.

The rearrangement uses TRBV5-4 and TRBJ2-5; 10 bases map to TRBD1. The length of the CDR3 is 14 residues. Germline V lookup: CDR1 SGHNT, CDR2 YYREEE (reference sequence). Trimming cost V 4 bases and J 2 bases; bases outside gene matches: 2. The DNA for the CDR3 is TGTGCCAGCAGCCGGGACAGGGGACAAGAGACCCAGTACTTC. Protein sequence: CASSRDRGQETQYF.

The chain links TRBV7-2 to TRBJ1-1; tentatively, D is TRBD1 (5 bases). The V and J ends lost 5 bases and 10 bases respectively, with 23 bases between them. The CDR3 runs 15 residues. Germline assignment: CDR1 SGHTA and CDR2 FQGNSA. As DNA, the CDR3 is TGTGCCAGCAGCCCTAAAGGCAGGGAGTGGGGGGGAGCTTTCTTT. Translated: CASSPKGREWGGAFF.

Details on this clone: Other DNA sequences from this sample encode an identical CDR3 as well. The V gene is TRBV19, the J gene TRBJ1-1, with D unresolved. Germline assignment: CDR1 LNHDA and CDR2 SQIVND (reference sequence). CDR3 length: 13 amino acids. Trimming stripped 5 bases from V and 0 bases from J, with 7 bases between. CDR3 in DNA: TGTGCCAGTAGTTCCCAGGTGAACACTGAAGCTTTCTTT. This sequence encodes CASSSQVNTEAFF.

The sample holds one count of this clone. The chain recombines TRBV7-8 with TRBJ2-1; D is perhaps TRBD1 (6 bases). Germline CDR1 reads SGHVS; CDR2 reads FQNEAQ. V was pared by 5 bases and J by 5 bases, with 22 bases between. The CDR3 is 17 residues long. The CDR3 bases are TGTGCCAGCAGCCTCAGACCAGGGGCGGGTGGCAACAATGAGCAGTTCTTC. This gives the protein CASSLRPGAGGNNEQFF.

The chain employs TRBV19 and TRBJ2-3, with D maybe TRBD2 (5 bases). Germline loops: CDR1 LNHDA, CDR2 SQIVND (reference sequence). The CDR3 loop spans 14 amino acids. V lost 2 bases to trimming and J lost 6 bases, with 12 bases between them. CDR3 bases: TGTGCCAGTAGTATAAAAGGACTCGGGGATACGCAGTATTTT. This translates into CASSIKGLGDTQYF.

The rearrangement joins TRBV25-1 to TRBJ1-5, with 7 bases that match TRBD1. Looked up from germline, CDR1 is MGHDK and CDR2 is SYGVNS. The CDR3 has 13 residues. The junction had 7 bases not matched to a gene; V was cut back by 7 bases and J by 7 bases. The CDR3 reads CASTDRARQPQHF. CDR3 nucleotides: TGTGCCAGCACCGACAGGGCTCGCCAGCCCCAGCATTTT.

The chain recombines TRBV5-5 with TRBJ1-6, with 7 bases that match TRBD1. This CDR3 has 17 amino acids. The V gene end was trimmed by 4 bases and the J gene end by 0 bases; junction bases not matched to a gene: 7. CDR1 is SGHKS and CDR2 is YYEKEE in the germline V gene (reference sequence). The CDR3 loop reads CASSPEQGSSYNSPLHF. The CDR3, as DNA: TGTGCCAGCAGCCCTGAACAGGGGAGCTCCTATAATTCACCCCTCCACTTT.

This clone was picked up many times. This chain joins TRBV7-3 and TRBJ1-2; 7 bases map to TRBD1. The V segment lost 4 bases and the J segment 8 bases; nucleotides outside the gene matches: 7. The CDR3 has 13 residues. From germline, CDR1 is SGHTA and CDR2 FQGTGA. The CDR3 spells CASSSRQGSGYTF. The CDR3 coding sequence is TGTGCCAGCAGCTCCCGACAGGGCAGCGGCTACACCTTC.

The chain joins TRBV19 to TRBJ2-1; D is perhaps TRBD1 or TRBD2 (6 bases each). This CDR3 contains 12 residues. Germline V gene sequence: CDR1 LNHDA, CDR2 SQIVND (reference sequence). CDR3 nucleotide sequence: TGTGACGGGGGCAACAGCCACAATGAGCAGTTCTTC. Translation: CDGGNSHNEQFF.

This clone was detected a few times. J is TRBJ2-3 and V is TRBV11-2; 7 nucleotides align to TRBD1. V was clipped by 4 bases and J by 8 bases; unmatched bases: 6. Germline V gene sequence: CDR1 SGHAT, CDR2 FQNNGV. This CDR3 has 13 amino acids. CDR3 residues: CASSSYDRATQYF. The CDR3, as DNA: TGTGCCAGCAGCTCCTACGACAGGGCTACGCAGTATTTT.

Only one count was recorded for this clone. The CDR3 region is CASSEQGATTDTQYF. CDR3 coding DNA: TGTGCCAGCAGTGAACAGGGGGCTACCACAGATACGCAGTATTTT. This chain joins TRBV6-1 and TRBJ2-3; 8 bases are a match to TRBD1. Germline assignment: CDR1 MNHNS and CDR2 SASEGT. This CDR3 contains 15 residues. V gave up 2 bases and J gave up 2 bases; unmatched junction bases: 3.

A single count supports this clone. V is TRBV28 and J is TRBJ1-2; possible D gene TRBD1, 5 bases. V gave up 6 bases and J gave up 4 bases, with 12 bases separating them. This CDR3 contains 13 residues. Germline loops: CDR1 MDHEN, CDR2 SYDVKM. CDR3 DNA sequence: TGTGCCAGCAGGGGGGAGGTCCGCTATGGCTACACCTTC. This sequence encodes CASRGEVRYGYTF.

V gene TRBV9 combines with J gene TRBJ1-2; D is possibly TRBD1 (5 bases). The CDR3 covers 14 residues. CDR1 and CDR2 (germline): SGDLS, YYNGEE. Between the trimmed V and J ends, which lost 0 bases and 0 bases, there was a span of 6 bases. CDR3 in amino acids: CASSVGGANYGYTF. CDR3 DNA sequence: TGTGCCAGCAGCGTAGGAGGGGCTAACTATGGCTACACCTTC.

This rearrangement joins TRBV6-6 to TRBJ2-1, with 7 bases lining up with TRBD1. With V trimmed by 5 bases and J by 0 bases, 7 bases remained unmatched. Germline-derived CDR1 and CDR2 are MNHNY and SVGAGI (reference sequence). This CDR3 comprises 16 residues. The CDR3 protein is CASSSGQARSYNEQFF. The CDR3 region has the DNA TGTGCCAGCAGTAGCGGACAGGCTCGCTCCTACAATGAGCAGTTCTTC.

This chain joins TRBV7-9 and TRBJ1-1; no definite D call. Deletions cut 4 bases from V and 1 base from J, with 10 bases between. Germline CDR1 is SEHNR and CDR2 is FQNEAQ (reference sequence). This CDR3 has 14 amino acids. The DNA of the CDR3 is TGTGCCAGCAGCTCCCCCCCGGGGAACACTGAAGCTTTCTTT. It translates to CASSSPPGNTEAFF.

In regard to this clone: Other DNA sequences in the sample encode the same CDR3. The rearrangement links TRBV10-2 to TRBJ2-7, with a possible D match to TRBD2 (5 bases). Germline CDR1 and CDR2: WSHSY and SAAADI. The CDR3 sequence is 12 residues long. The germline V and J ends were trimmed by 8 bases and 4 bases, with 12 bases remaining between them. In DNA, the CDR3 is TGCGCCAGCTCTGGGCGAGGGTACGAGCAGTACTTC. Its translation: CASSGRGYEQYF.

This clone has just a few counts. Here the CDR3 reads CASSPYGGTKSGGPQHF. The CDR3 coding sequence is TGTGCCAGCAGTCCTTACGGGGGCACCAAATCGGGTGGGCCCCAGCATTTT. V is TRBV28 and J is TRBJ1-5; weak D call: TRBD1 (6 bases). The germline V and J ends were trimmed by 5 bases and 9 bases, with 26 bases remaining between them. Germline lookup yields CDR1 MDHEN and CDR2 SYDVKM. The CDR3 loop spans 17 amino acids.

The V and J genes are TRBV2 and TRBJ2-2; D gene unclear. From germline, CDR1 is SNHLY and CDR2 FYNNEI. This CDR3 has 12 residues. Trimming removed 0 bases from V and 11 bases from J, with 7 bases in between. The CDR3 reads CASSEAALELFF. CDR3 DNA sequence: TGTGCCAGCAGTGAAGCGGCCTTAGAGCTGTTTTTT.